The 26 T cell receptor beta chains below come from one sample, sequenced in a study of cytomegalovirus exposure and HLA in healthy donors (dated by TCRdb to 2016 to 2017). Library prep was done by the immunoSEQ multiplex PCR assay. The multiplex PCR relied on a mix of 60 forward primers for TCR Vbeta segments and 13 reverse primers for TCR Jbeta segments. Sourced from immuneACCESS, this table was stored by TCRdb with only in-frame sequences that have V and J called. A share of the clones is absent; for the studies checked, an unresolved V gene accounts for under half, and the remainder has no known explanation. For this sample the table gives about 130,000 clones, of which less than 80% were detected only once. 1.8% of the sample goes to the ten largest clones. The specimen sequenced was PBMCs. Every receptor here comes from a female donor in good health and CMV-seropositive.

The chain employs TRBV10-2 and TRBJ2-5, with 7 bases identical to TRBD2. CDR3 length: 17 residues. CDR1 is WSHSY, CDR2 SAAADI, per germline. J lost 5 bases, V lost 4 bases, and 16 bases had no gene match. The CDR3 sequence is CASSVSTSNSYVETQYF. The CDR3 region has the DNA TGCGCCAGCAGTGTTTCGACTAGCAATTCTTACGTGGAGACCCAGTACTTC.

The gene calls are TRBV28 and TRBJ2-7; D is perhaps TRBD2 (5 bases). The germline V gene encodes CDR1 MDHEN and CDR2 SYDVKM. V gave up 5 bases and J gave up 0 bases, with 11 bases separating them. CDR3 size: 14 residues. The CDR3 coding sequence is TGTGCCAGCAGTCCCGTAGCGTACTCCTACGAGCAGTACTTC. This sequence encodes CASSPVAYSYEQYF.

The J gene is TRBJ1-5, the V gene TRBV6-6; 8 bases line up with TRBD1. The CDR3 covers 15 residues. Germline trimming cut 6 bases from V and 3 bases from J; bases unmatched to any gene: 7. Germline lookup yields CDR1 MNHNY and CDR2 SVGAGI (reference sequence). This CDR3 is CASRSGQANNQPQHF. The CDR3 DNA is TGTGCCAGCAGATCGGGACAGGCTAACAATCAGCCCCAGCATTTT.

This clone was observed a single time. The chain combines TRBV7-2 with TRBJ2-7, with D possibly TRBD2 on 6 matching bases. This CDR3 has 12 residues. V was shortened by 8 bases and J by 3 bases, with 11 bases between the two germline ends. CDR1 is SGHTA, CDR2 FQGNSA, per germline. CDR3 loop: CASGGQGYEQYF. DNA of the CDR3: TGTGCCAGCGGAGGGCAGGGCTACGAGCAGTACTTC.

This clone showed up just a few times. The CDR3 reads CASSGYGELFF. CDR3 DNA sequence: TGTGCCAGTTCGGGGTACGGGGAGCTGTTTTTT. This sequence joins TRBV27 and TRBJ2-2, with D possibly matching TRBD2 (5 bases). Germline V gene sequence: CDR1 MNHEY, CDR2 SMNVEV (reference sequence). With 9 bases removed from V and 7 bases from J, the gap between germline ends came to 9 bases. The CDR3 spans 11 residues.

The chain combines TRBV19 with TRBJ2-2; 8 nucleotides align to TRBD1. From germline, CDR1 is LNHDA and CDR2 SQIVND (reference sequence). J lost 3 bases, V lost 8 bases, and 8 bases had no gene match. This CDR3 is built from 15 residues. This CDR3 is CASQLDREDTGELFF. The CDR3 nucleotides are TGTGCCAGTCAGCTGGACAGGGAGGACACCGGGGAGCTGTTTTTT.

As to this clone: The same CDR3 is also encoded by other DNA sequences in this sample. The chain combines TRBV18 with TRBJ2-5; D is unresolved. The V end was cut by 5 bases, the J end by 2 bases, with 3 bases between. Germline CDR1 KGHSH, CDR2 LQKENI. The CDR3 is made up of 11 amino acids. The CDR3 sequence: CASSSQETQYF. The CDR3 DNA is TGTGCCAGCTCATCTCAAGAGACCCAGTACTTC.

The CDR3: CASGLVLSGLAGSLPYEQYF. The CDR3 bases are TGTGCTAGTGGTTTGGTACTCTCCGGACTAGCGGGATCCCTACCCTACGAGCAGTACTTC. This chain joins TRBV12-5 and TRBJ2-5, with 12 bases that match TRBD2. The J call could be wrong; TRBJ2-7 is a better fit for the DNA end. The CDR3 is 20 amino acids. The germline CDR1 and CDR2 sequences are LGHNT and FRNRAP.

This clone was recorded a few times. This CDR3 is CASSLARDSPLHF. CDR3 sequence (DNA): TGTGCCAGCAGCTTAGCGCGAGATTCACCCCTCCACTTT. V gene TRBV7-9 combines with J gene TRBJ1-6, with no clear D. The ends were cut back, 0 bases at V and 8 bases at J, with 5 bases in the middle. Germline V gives CDR1 SEHNR, CDR2 FQNEAQ (reference sequence). The CDR3 has 13 residues. Looking up the rest from reference TRBV7-9 and TRBJ1-6 gives the full variable domain: DTGVSQNPRHKITKRGQNVTFRCDPISEHNRLYWYRQTLGQGPEFLTYFQNEAQLEKSRLLSDRFSAERPKGSFSTLEIQRTEQGDSAMYLCASSLARDSPLHFGNGTRLTVT.

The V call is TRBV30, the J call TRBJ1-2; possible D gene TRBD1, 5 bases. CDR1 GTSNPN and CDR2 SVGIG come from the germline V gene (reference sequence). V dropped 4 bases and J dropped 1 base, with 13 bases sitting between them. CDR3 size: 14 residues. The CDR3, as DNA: TGTGCCTGGACTCTGAGACAGTTTAACTATGGCTACACCTTC. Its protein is CAWTLRQFNYGYTF.

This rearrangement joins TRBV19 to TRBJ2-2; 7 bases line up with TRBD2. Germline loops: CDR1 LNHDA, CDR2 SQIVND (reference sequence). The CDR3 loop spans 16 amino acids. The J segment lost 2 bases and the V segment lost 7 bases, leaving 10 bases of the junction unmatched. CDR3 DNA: TGTGCCAGTACCGGGCGGGGAGGGGTTAACACCGGGGAGCTGTTTTTT. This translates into CASTGRGGVNTGELFF.

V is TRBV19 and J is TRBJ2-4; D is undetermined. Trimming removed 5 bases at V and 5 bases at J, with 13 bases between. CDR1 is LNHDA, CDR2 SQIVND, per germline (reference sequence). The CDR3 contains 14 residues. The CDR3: CASSGLVGENIQYF. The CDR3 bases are TGTGCCAGTAGTGGGCTGGTGGGTGAAAACATTCAGTACTTC.

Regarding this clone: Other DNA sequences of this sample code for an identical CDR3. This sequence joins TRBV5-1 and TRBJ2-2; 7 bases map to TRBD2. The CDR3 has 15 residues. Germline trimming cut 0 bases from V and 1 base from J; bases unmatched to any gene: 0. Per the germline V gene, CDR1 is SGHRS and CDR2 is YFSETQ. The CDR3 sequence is CASSLAGGNTGELFF. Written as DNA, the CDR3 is TGCGCCAGCAGCTTGGCGGGGGGGAACACCGGGGAGCTGTTTTTT.

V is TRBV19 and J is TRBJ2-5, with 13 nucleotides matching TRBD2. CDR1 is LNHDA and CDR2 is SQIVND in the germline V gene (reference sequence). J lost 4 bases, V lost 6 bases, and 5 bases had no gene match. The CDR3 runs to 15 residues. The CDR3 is CASSPTSGRGETQYF. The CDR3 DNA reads TGTGCCAGTAGCCCAACTAGCGGGAGGGGAGAGACCCAGTACTTC.

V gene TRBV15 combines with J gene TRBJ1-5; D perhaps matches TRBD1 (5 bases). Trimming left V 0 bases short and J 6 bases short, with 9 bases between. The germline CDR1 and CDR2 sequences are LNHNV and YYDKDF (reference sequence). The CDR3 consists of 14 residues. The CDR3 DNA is TGTGCCACCAGCAGAGAGGGTGGGGCTCAGCCCCAGCATTTT. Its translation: CATSREGGAQPQHF. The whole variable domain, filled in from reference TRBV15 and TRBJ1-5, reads DAMVIQNPRYQVTQFGKPVTLSCSQTLNHNVMYWYQQKSSQAPKLLFHYYDKDFNNEADTPDNFQSRRPNTSFCFLDIRSPGLGDTAMYLCATSREGGAQPQHFGDGTRLSIL.

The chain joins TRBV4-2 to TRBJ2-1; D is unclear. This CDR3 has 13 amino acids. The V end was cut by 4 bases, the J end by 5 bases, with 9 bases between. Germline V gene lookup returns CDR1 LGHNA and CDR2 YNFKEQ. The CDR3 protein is CASSLPVDNEQFF. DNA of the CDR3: TGTGCCAGCAGCCTCCCTGTTGACAATGAGCAGTTCTTC.

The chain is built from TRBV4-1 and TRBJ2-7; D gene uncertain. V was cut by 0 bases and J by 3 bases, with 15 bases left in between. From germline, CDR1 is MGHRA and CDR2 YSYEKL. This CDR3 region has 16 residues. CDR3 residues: CASSQDASDPYYEQYF. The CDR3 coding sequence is TGCGCCAGCAGCCAAGACGCGTCCGATCCCTACTACGAGCAGTACTTC.

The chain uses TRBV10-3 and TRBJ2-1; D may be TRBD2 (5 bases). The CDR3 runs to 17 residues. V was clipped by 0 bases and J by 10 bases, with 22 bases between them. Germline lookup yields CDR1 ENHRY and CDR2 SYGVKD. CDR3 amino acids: CAISESTVRVVPGEQFF. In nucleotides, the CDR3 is TGTGCCATCAGTGAGTCGACGGTTAGGGTCGTCCCGGGGGAGCAGTTCTTC.

The CDR3 coding sequence is TGTGCCTGGAGTGTAAGTACAGCGGGAGTTCTAGATACGCAGTATTTT. This sequence encodes CAWSVSTAGVLDTQYF. The chain couples TRBV30 to TRBJ2-3; 8 bases agree with TRBD2. This CDR3 spans 16 amino acids. Trimming removed 0 bases from V and 5 bases from J; junction bases left unmatched: 10. The germline V gene encodes CDR1 GTSNPN and CDR2 SVGIG (reference sequence).

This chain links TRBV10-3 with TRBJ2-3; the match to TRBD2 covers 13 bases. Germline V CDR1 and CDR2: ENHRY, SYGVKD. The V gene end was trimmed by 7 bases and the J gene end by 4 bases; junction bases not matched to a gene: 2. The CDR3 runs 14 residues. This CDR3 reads CAIKTSGGADTQYF. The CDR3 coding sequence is TGTGCCATCAAAACTAGCGGGGGGGCAGATACGCAGTATTTT.

The CDR3, as DNA: TGCGCCAGCAGCCAAGGAGGGGGCATAACTAATGAAAAACTGTTTTTT. This encodes CASSQGGGITNEKLFF. This chain uses TRBV4-1 with TRBJ1-4; TRBD1 agrees at 7 bases. There are 16 residues in the CDR3. CDR1 and CDR2 from the germline V gene are MGHRA and YSYEKL. V shed 1 base, J shed 1 base, and the junction held 3 bases outside the gene matches.

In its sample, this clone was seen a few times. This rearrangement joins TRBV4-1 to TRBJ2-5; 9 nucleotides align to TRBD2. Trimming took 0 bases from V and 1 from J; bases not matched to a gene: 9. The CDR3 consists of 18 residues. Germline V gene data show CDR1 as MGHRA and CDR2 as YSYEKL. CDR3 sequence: CASSQDGPGLATQETQYF. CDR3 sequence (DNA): TGCGCCAGCAGCCAAGATGGACCGGGACTAGCTACCCAAGAGACCCAGTACTTC.

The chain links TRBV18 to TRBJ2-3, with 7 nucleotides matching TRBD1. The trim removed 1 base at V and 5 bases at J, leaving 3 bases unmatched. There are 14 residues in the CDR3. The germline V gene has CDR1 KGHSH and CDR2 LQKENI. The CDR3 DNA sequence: TGTGCCAGCTCACCACTAGGGGGCAGAGATACGCAGTATTTT. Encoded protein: CASSPLGGRDTQYF. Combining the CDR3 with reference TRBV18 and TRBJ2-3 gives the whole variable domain NAGVMQNPRHLVRRRGQEARLRCSPMKGHSHVYWYRQLPEEGLKFMVYLQKENIIDESGMPKERFSAEFPKEGPSILRIQQVVRGDSAAYFCASSPLGGRDTQYFGPGTRLTVL.

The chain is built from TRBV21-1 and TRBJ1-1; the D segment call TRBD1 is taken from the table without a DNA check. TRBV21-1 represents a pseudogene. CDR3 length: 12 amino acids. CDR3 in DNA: TGTGCCAGCAGCAAAACAGTCACTGAAGCTTTCTTT. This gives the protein CASSKTVTEAFF.

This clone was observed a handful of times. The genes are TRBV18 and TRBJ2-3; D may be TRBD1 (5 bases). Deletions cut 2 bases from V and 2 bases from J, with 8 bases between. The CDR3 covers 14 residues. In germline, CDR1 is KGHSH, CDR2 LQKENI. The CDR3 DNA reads TGTGCCAGCTCACCAGGACAAGCCACAGATACGCAGTATTTT. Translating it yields CASSPGQATDTQYF.

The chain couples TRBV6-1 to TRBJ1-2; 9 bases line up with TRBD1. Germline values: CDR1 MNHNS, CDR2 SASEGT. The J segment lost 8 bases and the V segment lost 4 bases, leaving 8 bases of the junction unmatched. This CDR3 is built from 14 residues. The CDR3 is CASSVDRGSRGYTF. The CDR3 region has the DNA TGTGCCAGCAGTGTAGACAGGGGGTCGCGCGGCTACACCTTC.